This T cell receptor (beta chain) was documented in a study of shared clonotypes between healthy human individuals. Findings and limits, study-wide: Larger richness was generally estimated for naive than memory subsets.

Terminally differentiated effector memory CD45RA+ cells were excluded by CCR7 positive selection of CD45RO-negative cells. Per the germline V gene, CDR1 is MNHEY and CDR2 is SMNVEV (reference sequence). The CDR3 is 13 residues long. Trimming cost V 5 bases and J 1 base, with 8 bases left between them. About this clone: Antigen: not known.

Sorted-subset replicate PCR reactions contained roughly 200 ng DNA, corresponding to tens of thousands of T cell genomes. Per the original data handling: Filtering differed, since immunoSEQ gave only junction sequences and no quality scores. Here immunoSEQ multiplex PCR was the method, and the copy in TCRdb shows in-frame clones only, minus some. That table is the source of V, J and clone size, and D and trimming were worked out from the DNA. The sample contains millions of clones, less than 95% of which appear only once. This TCR came from a young man in good health. The J gene is TRBJ2-5, the V gene TRBV27; D is tentatively TRBD1 or TRBD2 (5 bases each). Sequencing was performed on naive CD8+ T cells sorted from blood. This chain's CDR3 is CASSRDLQETQYF. The CDR3 DNA reads as TGTGCCAGCAGTCGGGACCTCCAAGAGACCCAGTACTTC.